Presented here are 9 T cell receptor beta chains from one specimen sequenced in a study of blood T cells in healthy people across ages. With a J-beta primer mix and a sample-barcoded 5' primer, a second PCR ran about 7 to 12 cycles. TCRdb re-derived calls from the 5' RACE reads in MiXCR, one entry per CDR3 protein. The sample has approximately 780,000 distinct CDR3 sequences; about 26% are singletons. The data were also submitted as part of a second study, on T cells of mothers and their children.

Sequenced: blood. Receptors were obtained from a boy under 18 in good health.

This chain connects TRBV4-1 to TRBJ2-5; 7 bases are a match to TRBD2. The better agreement between TRBJ2-7 and the DNA end casts doubt on the J call. The germline gives CDR1 MGHRA, CDR2 YSYEKL. This CDR3 has 15 amino acids. The CDR3 reads CASSQVKGRVYEQYF. CDR3 DNA: TGCGCCAGCAGCCAAGTTAAGGGGAGGGTGTACGAGCAGTACTTC.

The V call is TRBV5-1, the J call TRBJ2-3; 7 bases are a match to TRBD1. The CDR3 contains 16 residues. Germline CDR1 reads SGHRS; CDR2 reads YFSETQ. With V trimmed by 4 bases and J by 3 bases, 11 bases remained unmatched. The CDR3 sequence: CASSRTGQQGTDTQYF. CDR3 in DNA: TGCGCCAGCAGCCGAACGGGACAGCAAGGTACAGATACGCAGTATTTT.

This clonotype was recorded a few times. The chain uses TRBV7-9 and TRBJ1-2; maybe TRBD1 (6 bases). The V gene lost 1 base and the J gene lost 10 bases, with 10 bases spanning the gap. Germline CDR1 reads SEHNR; CDR2 reads FQNEAQ (reference sequence). The CDR3 has 12 amino acids. The CDR3 region is CASSLVQGDYTF. Written as DNA, the CDR3 is TGTGCCAGCAGCTTAGTACAGGGAGACTACACCTTC.

This clonotype has more than one count but fewer than ten. The V and J genes are TRBV12-3 or TRBV12-4 and TRBJ2-1; D call uncertain. V dropped 1 base and J dropped 1 base, with 5 bases sitting between them. The CDR3 consists of 14 residues. The CDR3 sequence: CASSLETSYNEQFF. Here the CDR3 DNA reads TGTGCCAGCAGTTTAGAGACTTCCTACAATGAGCAGTTCTTC.

The V and J genes are TRBV12-3 or TRBV12-4 and TRBJ1-5; tentative D call: TRBD1 (5 bases). The length of the CDR3 is 14 residues. The germline V and J ends were trimmed by 5 bases and 7 bases, with 15 bases remaining between them. This CDR3 is CASSTADKGQPQHF. In DNA form, the CDR3 reads TGTGCCAGCAGTACGGCGGACAAGGGGCAGCCCCAGCATTTT.

V is TRBV6-5 and J is TRBJ2-7; the D gene could be TRBD1 or TRBD2 (5 bases each). V was clipped by 2 bases and J by 2 bases, with 10 bases between them. The V gene's germline CDR1 is MNHEY and CDR2 SVGAGI. The CDR3 covers 14 residues. CDR3 in DNA: TGTGCCAGCAGTTACAACCGGGGCACCTACGAGCAGTACTTC. Residues: CASSYNRGTYEQYF.

This clonotype has just a few counts. V gene TRBV28 combines with J gene TRBJ2-5; a possible D gene is TRBD2 (6 bases). The V gene lost 8 bases and the J gene lost 5 bases, with 12 bases spanning the gap. Germline V gives CDR1 MDHEN, CDR2 SYDVKM. The CDR3 contains 12 residues. The DNA for the CDR3 is TGTGCCAGCTGCGGGACCCAGGAGACCCAGTACTTC. The encoded protein is CASCGTQETQYF.

In this sample, this clonotype turned up a few times. The rearrangement joins TRBV5-1 to TRBJ2-5, with TRBD2 identical over 7 bases. Germline-derived CDR1 and CDR2 are SGHRS and YFSETQ. The CDR3 runs to 15 residues. After removal of 2 bases from V and 0 bases from J, the junction contained 4 bases not matched to a gene. The DNA of the CDR3 is TGCGCCAGCAGCTTAAGGGAGGGGTACCAAGAGACCCAGTACTTC. Its translation: CASSLREGYQETQYF.

V gene TRBV6-4 combines with J gene TRBJ2-5; 8 nucleotides agree with TRBD1. Gene TRBJ2-1 matches the end of the DNA better, so the J call may be wrong. Germline lookup yields CDR1 MRHNA and CDR2 SNTAGT. The CDR3 has 13 amino acids. The CDR3 bases are TGTGCCAGCAGTGAGGGGACAGGCAATGAGCAGTTCTTC. Translated, it gives CASSEGTGNEQFF.